The clone carrying this T cell receptor (beta chain) was observed many times. TCR beta VDJ and CDR3 were profiled, and genomic DNA was the template. TCRdb called the reads again in MiXCR, with one record for every CDR3 protein. The table includes around 200,000 distinct CDR3 sequences, roughly half detected once. The sample is drawn from a study of CD8+CD57+ T cells in acquired aplastic anemia. Germline loops: CDR1 DFQATT, CDR2 SNEGSKA (reference sequence). The CDR3 is 15 residues long. V shed 0 bases and J 3 bases; nucleotides not matched to a gene: 6. The receptor's source is a human donor in good health, serving as a control. The sequenced material came from sorted CD4+, CD8+, or CD8+CD57+ T cells (not recorded which) from PBMCs. V is TRBV20-1 and J is TRBJ2-7; 9 bases fit TRBD2. CDR3 loop: CSARDRAGGLYEQYF. CDR3 coding DNA: TGCAGTGCTAGAGATCGAGCGGGGGGCCTCTACGAGCAGTACTTC.